This TCR beta chain was documented in a study of blood T cell repertoires in COVID-19. Across the study: The origin of the acute and convalescent COVID-19 samples was the United States, Italy and Spain.

The CDR3 is 15 residues long. Germline CDR1 reads KGHSH; CDR2 reads LQKENI. Deletions cut 6 bases from V and 5 bases from J, with 19 bases between. Self-reported history from a screening survey and questionnaire set each donor's cohort. Cohort 3 donors were reported recovered after two negative PCRs, clearance, or symptom resolution. Authors' data handling: Quantification of nucleated cells was approximated via reference gene primer amplification. Profiled with immunoSEQ multiplex PCR; TCRdb holds only in-frame clones, not every one. V, J and clone size derive from that table, while D and trimming were established from the DNA sequence. Seen here are about 160,000 clones, more than 75% observed once, and the top ten hold less than 8%.

The receptor was isolated from a woman between 50 and 59 years old who had recovered from COVID-19. The chain couples TRBV18 to TRBJ2-5; a possible D gene is TRBD2 (5 bases). Sequenced input: PBMCs or T cells enriched from blood (not recorded which). The CDR3 region has the DNA TGTGCCAGCTCGCCGAACCAACGGGGTTGGGAGACCCAGTACTTC. This translates into CASSPNQRGWETQYF.